The 9 T cell receptor beta chains in this list originate from one sample, sequenced in a study of blood T cells in healthy people across ages. Using a J-beta primer mix together with a sample-barcoded 5' primer, a second PCR was run for roughly 6 to 12 cycles. TCRdb recomputed calls from the 5' RACE reads with MiXCR, one row per CDR3 protein. This table has about 800,000 distinct CDR3 sequences, roughly 25% appearing once. These data were also filed under a second study, of T cells of mothers and their children.

Sequenced material: blood. The receptor source for this set is a boy aged 5-17 years in good health.

This clonotype was observed a handful of times. The chain couples TRBV7-2 to TRBJ2-7, with D possibly being TRBD2 (6 bases). Germline CDR1 and CDR2: SGHTA and FQGNSA. There are 15 residues in the CDR3. Trimming removed 1 base from V and 3 bases from J, with 13 bases in between. The CDR3 region has the DNA TGTGCCAGCAGCTTAGGGACTACTGTGGTCTACGAGCAGTACTTC. Its protein is CASSLGTTVVYEQYF.

This clonotype was detected a few times. CDR3 sequence: CASSRDPVADTQYF. Here the CDR3 DNA reads TGTGCCAGCAGTCGGGACCCCGTGGCAGATACGCAGTATTTT. The genes are TRBV6-5 and TRBJ2-3; possibly TRBD1 or TRBD2 for D (5 bases each). The CDR3 contains 14 residues. Germline-derived CDR1 and CDR2 are MNHEY and SVGAGI. Trimming took 5 bases from V and 4 from J, leaving 13 bases between them.

This chain uses TRBV20-1 with TRBJ2-5; D not certain. This CDR3 is built from 13 residues. CDR1 is DFQATT, CDR2 SNEGSKA, per germline (reference sequence). Trimming removed 3 bases from V and 5 bases from J, with 13 bases in between. The CDR3 reads CSASAAVSETQYF. DNA for the CDR3: TGCAGTGCTAGCGCCGCCGTTTCCGAGACCCAGTACTTC.

This clonotype was observed once. One junction end disagrees with the germline gene, perhaps due to a read error. The V gene is TRBV19, the J gene TRBJ2-3; no firm D call. Germline V gene lookup returns CDR1 LNHDA and CDR2 SQIVND (reference sequence). This CDR3 spans 12 amino acids. CDR3 residues: CASSHLPETQYF. The CDR3 coding sequence is TGTGCCAGTAGTCATTTACCAGAAACGCAGTATTTT.

This chain links TRBV27 with TRBJ1-2; the D is unclear. The CDR3 is 12 residues long. Germline V gene data show CDR1 as MNHEY and CDR2 as SMNVEV (reference sequence). Trimming took 6 bases from V and 3 from J, leaving 8 bases between them. CDR3: CASSGQYYGYTF. DNA for the CDR3: TGTGCCAGCAGCGGGCAGTACTATGGCTACACCTTC.

This chain connects TRBV11-1 to TRBJ2-7, with D uncertain. The V end lost 5 bases, the J end lost 7 bases, and 12 bases lay between the germline ends. CDR3 length: 12 amino acids. Germline CDR1 SGHAT, CDR2 FQDESV (reference sequence). The CDR3 region has the DNA TGTGCCAGCAGCCCCACCCAGCATGAGCAGTACTTC. The encoded protein is CASSPTQHEQYF.

This clonotype was seen only a few times. V and J are TRBV7-9 and TRBJ2-7; D remains ambiguous. CDR3 size: 11 residues. V was pared by 5 bases and J by 5 bases, with 7 bases between. The germline gives CDR1 SEHNR, CDR2 FQNEAQ (reference sequence). This CDR3 reads CASSRLHEQYF. CDR3 DNA sequence: TGTGCCAGCAGCCGATTACACGAGCAGTACTTC. The full variable domain, with the rest looked up from reference TRBV7-9 and TRBJ2-7, is DTGVSQNPRHKITKRGQNVTFRCDPISEHNRLYWYRQTLGQGPEFLTYFQNEAQLEKSRLLSDRFSAERPKGSFSTLEIQRTEQGDSAMYLCASSRLHEQYFGPGTRLTVT.

This clonotype showed up just a few times. J is TRBJ2-7 and V is TRBV4-2; the D gene is possibly TRBD2 (6 bases). TRBJ2-1 explains the end of the DNA better; the J call may be wrong. Germline CDR1 and CDR2: LGHNA and YNFKEQ. The length of the CDR3 is 16 residues. The CDR3 loop is CASSQGLGLGFWEQFF. The CDR3 DNA follows: TGTGCCAGCAGCCAAGGACTAGGGTTGGGGTTTTGGGAGCAGTTCTTC.

The rearrangement links TRBV29-1 to TRBJ2-2; 7 positions match TRBD2. This CDR3 is 13 amino acids long. CDR1 is SQVTM, CDR2 ANQGSEA, per germline. The V and J ends lost 3 bases and 5 bases, in that order; junction bases with no gene match: 3. For the CDR3, the DNA is TGCAGCGTTGAGCGGGGGTTTACCGGGGAGCTGTTTTTT. This translates into CSVERGFTGELFF.